The sequence of this T cell receptor beta chain was determined in a study of blood T cells in healthy people across ages. Findings and caveats of the study: Age brought a roughly linear fall in TCR beta diversity measured per million T cells. It was not known whether donors were CMV positive (a possible confounder of expanded clonotype changes). Researchers said unsorted PBMCs prevented a conclusive naive versus antigen-experienced comparison.

The V gene's germline CDR1 is LGHDT and CDR2 YNNKEL (reference sequence). The CDR3 runs 15 residues. V lost 3 bases to trimming and J lost 3 bases, with 14 bases between them. With a J-beta primer mix and a sample-barcoded 5' primer, a second PCR ran about 7 to 11 cycles. TCRdb re-called the 5' RACE reads with MiXCR, one entry per CDR3 protein. Of hundreds of thousands of distinct CDR3 sequences listed, approximately 21% are singletons. Peripheral blood samples of approximately 10 milliliters were drawn from each donor. In this sample, this clonotype turned up a few times. Its specificity is unknown. This receptor was taken from a man between 65 and 85 years old in good health. The gene calls are TRBV3-1 and TRBJ1-1; D may be TRBD1 (5 bases). Source material: blood. The CDR3 sequence is CASSHIQGDYTEAFF. The CDR3 bases are TGTGCCAGCAGCCACATCCAAGGGGACTACACTGAAGCTTTCTTT.